This TCR beta chain was sequenced in a study of blood T cell repertoires in COVID-19. In the original analysis: Amplification from reference gene primers served as the basis for estimated nucleated cell counts. Repertoires were generated with immunoSEQ multiplex PCR, while TCRdb's copy carries only in-frame clones and drops some. D and trimming were read from the DNA, whereas the V and J calls and clone size are those reported in that table. The table records 150,000 to 200,000 clones, approximately 87% of them present only once. V was clipped by 8 bases and J by 3 bases, with 17 bases between them. Germline V CDR1 and CDR2: MRHNA, SNTAGT. CDR3 length: 15 amino acids.

Sequencing input: peripheral blood. The TCR was taken from a woman between 18 and 30 years old who had recovered from COVID-19. This chain uses TRBV6-4 with TRBJ2-1; D may be TRBD1 (6 bases). The CDR3 DNA follows: TGTGCCAGCGGCGAGAAAGGGGGTGACTACAATGAGCAGTTCTTC. This encodes CASGEKGGDYNEQFF.